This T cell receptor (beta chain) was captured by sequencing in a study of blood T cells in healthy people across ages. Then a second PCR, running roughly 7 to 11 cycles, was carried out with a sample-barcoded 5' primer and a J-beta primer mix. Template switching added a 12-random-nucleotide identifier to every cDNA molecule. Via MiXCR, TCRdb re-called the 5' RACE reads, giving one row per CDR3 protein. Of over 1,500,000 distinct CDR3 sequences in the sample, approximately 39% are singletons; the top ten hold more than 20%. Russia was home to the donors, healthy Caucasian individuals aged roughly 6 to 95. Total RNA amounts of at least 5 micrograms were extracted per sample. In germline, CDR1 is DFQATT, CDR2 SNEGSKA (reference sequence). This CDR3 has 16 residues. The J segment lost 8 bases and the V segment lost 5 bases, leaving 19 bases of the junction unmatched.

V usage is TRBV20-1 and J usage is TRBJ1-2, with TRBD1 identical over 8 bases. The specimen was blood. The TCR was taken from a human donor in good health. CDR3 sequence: CSAPDGVRGLAWGYTF. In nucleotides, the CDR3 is TGCAGTGCTCCGGACGGAGTCAGGGGGCTGGCGTGGGGCTACACCTTC.